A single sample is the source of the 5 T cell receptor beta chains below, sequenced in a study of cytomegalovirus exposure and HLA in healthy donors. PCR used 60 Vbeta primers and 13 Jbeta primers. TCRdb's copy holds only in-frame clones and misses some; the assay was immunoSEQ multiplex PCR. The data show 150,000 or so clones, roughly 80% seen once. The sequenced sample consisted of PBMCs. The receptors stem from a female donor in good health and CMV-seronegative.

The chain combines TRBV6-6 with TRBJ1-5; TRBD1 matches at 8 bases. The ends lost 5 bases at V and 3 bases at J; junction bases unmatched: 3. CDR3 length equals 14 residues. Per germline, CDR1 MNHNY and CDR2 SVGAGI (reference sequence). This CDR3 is CASSGQGVNQPQHF. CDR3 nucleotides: TGTGCCAGCAGTGGACAGGGCGTCAATCAGCCCCAGCATTTT.

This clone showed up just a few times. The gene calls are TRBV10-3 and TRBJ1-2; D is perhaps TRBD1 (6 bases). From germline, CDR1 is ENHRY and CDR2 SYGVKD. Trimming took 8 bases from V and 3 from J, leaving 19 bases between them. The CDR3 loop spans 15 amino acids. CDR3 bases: TGTGCCATCGATTCAGGGGAGTTATGGGACTATGGCTACACCTTC. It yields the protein CAIDSGELWDYGYTF.

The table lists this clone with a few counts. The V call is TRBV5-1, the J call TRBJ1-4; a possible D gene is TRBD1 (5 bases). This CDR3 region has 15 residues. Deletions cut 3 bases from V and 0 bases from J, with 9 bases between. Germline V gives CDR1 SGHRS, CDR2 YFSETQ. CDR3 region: CASSSRTSTNEKLFF. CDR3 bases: TGCGCCAGCAGCTCTCGGACATCAACTAATGAAAAACTGTTTTTT.

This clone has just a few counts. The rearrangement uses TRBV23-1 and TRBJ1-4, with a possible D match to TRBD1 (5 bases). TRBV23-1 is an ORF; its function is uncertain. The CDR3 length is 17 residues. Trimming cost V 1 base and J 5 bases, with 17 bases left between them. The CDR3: CASSQWGRKGWNEKLFF. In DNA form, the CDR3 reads TGCGCCAGCAGTCAATGGGGCAGGAAGGGGTGGAATGAAAAACTGTTTTTT.

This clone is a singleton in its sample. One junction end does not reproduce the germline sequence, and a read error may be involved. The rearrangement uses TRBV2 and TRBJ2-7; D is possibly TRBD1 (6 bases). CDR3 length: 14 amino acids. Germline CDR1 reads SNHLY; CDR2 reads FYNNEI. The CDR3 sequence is CASSRDTAEHEQCF. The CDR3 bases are TGTGCCAGCAGCCGGGACACTGCTGAGCACGAGCAGTGCTTC.